The rows below give T cell receptor beta chains drawn from one sample of a study of T cells in Graves' hyperthyroidism and ophthalmopathy. TCRdb called the multiplex PCR reads again in MiXCR, with one record for every CDR3 protein. Of about 250,000 distinct CDR3 sequences listed, about 15% are singletons. Sequenced material: blood. The origin of the receptors is a woman in her forties or fifties with Graves' hyperthyroidism that later progressed to Graves' ophthalmopathy. Both conserved end residues are part of each CDR3. Each record gives: V gene, clone size, CDR3 length, D gene, J gene, CDR3 protein, CDR3 DNA. D genes are given only for firm matches. Part of the rows lack a size; the others show once, few, many or a class for expanded clones.

TRBV7-6	few	16	TRBD2	TRBJ2-2	CASSSRLAGESGELFF	TGTGCCAGCAGCTCCAGACTAGCGGGAGAATCCGGGGAGCTGTTTTTT
TRBV5-1	.	16	TRBD2	TRBJ2-1	CASSFVLAGGSNEQFF	TGCGCCAGCAGCTTCGTTCTAGCGGGAGGAAGTAATGAGCAGTTCTTC
TRBV7-2	once	14	.	TRBJ2-7	CASSSNRVSYEQYF	TGTGCCAGCAGCTCAAACAGGGTTTCGTACGAGCAGTACTTC
TRBV7-2	many	14	.	TRBJ2-7	CASSLDSHGREQYF	TGTGCCAGCAGCTTAGACTCCCACGGGCGCGAGCAGTACTTC
TRBV2	.	15	TRBD1	TRBJ1-5	CASKWRTGGDQPQHF	TGTGCCAGCAAGTGGCGGACAGGGGGCGATCAGCCCCAGCATTTT
TRBV2	many	15	TRBD1	TRBJ2-7	CASSAMGQGTYEQYF	TGTGCCAGCAGTGCTATGGGACAGGGCACCTACGAGCAGTACTTC
TRBV7-6	many	17	TRBD2	TRBJ2-2	CASSSPGLAGTTGELFF	TGTGCCAGCAGCTCCCCGGGACTAGCGGGAACGACCGGGGAGCTGTTTTTT
TRBV3-1	many	15	TRBD2	TRBJ2-3	CASSPLAGVTDTQYF	TGTGCCAGCAGCCCGTTAGCGGGAGTAACAGATACGCAGTATTTT
TRBV29-1	.	13	TRBD1	TRBJ1-4	CSAKGQGNEKLFF	TGCAGCGCCAAGGGACAGGGTAATGAAAAACTGTTTTTT
TRBV11-2	many	16	.	TRBJ2-7	CASSLGPSGGLYEQYF	TGTGCCAGCAGCTTAGGCCCTTCTGGCGGACTTTACGAGCAGTACTTC
TRBV5-1	.	15	.	TRBJ2-2	CTSSFQGAGAGELFF	TGCACCAGCAGCTTCCAGGGAGCCGGCGCCGGGGAGCTGTTTTTT
TRBV19	.	15	TRBD1	TRBJ1-4	CASSDRATTNEKLFF	TGTGCCAGTTCCGACAGGGCCACAACTAATGAAAAACTGTTTTTT
TRBV20-1	.	16	TRBD2	TRBJ2-4	CSQTSGSARAKNIQYF	TGCAGCCAGACTAGCGGGAGCGCCCGAGCCAAAAACATTCAGTACTTC
TRBV12-3/TRBV12-4	.	15	TRBD2	TRBJ2-4	CASSRSSGGKNIQYF	TGTGCCAGCAGCCGATCTAGCGGGGGTAAAAACATTCAGTACTTC
TRBV2	few	19	TRBD1	TRBJ1-5	CASSERLVGGRTLNQPQHF	TGTGCCAGCAGTGAAAGGTTGGTAGGGGGCCGGACCCTAAATCAGCCCCAGCATTTT
TRBV5-1	.	13	.	TRBJ1-4	CASSLPGLGVLFF	TGCGCCAGCAGCTTGCCCGGCCTAGGAGTTTTGTTTTTT
TRBV4-2	.	13	.	TRBJ2-7	CASSQDRRREQYF	TGTGCCAGCAGCCAAGATAGGAGGCGCGAGCAGTACTTC
TRBV12-3/TRBV12-4	many	13	.	TRBJ2-7	CASSYAGSYEQYF	TGTGCCAGCAGCTATGCAGGGTCCTACGAGCAGTACTTC
TRBV4-1	.	15	.	TRBJ1-2	CASSPGVRTNYGYTF	TGCGCCAGCAGCCCCGGAGTAAGGACTAACTATGGCTACACCTTC
TRBV5-5	few	17	.	TRBJ2-7	CASSSTWGIQGTYEQYF	TGTGCCAGCAGCTCGACTTGGGGCATCCAGGGGACGTACGAGCAGTACTTC
TRBV12-3/TRBV12-4	.	14	.	TRBJ1-2	CASSFMGHNYGYTF	TGTGCCAGCAGTTTTATGGGTCATAACTATGGCTACACCTTC
TRBV2	many	15	.	TRBJ1-4	CASSVRGATNEKLFF	TGTGCCAGCAGTGTCAGGGGTGCAACTAATGAAAAACTGTTTTTT
TRBV5-8	.	18	TRBD2	TRBJ2-1	CASSPQPGLAGDLNEQFF	TGTGCCAGCAGCCCCCAACCGGGACTAGCGGGAGATCTGAATGAGCAGTTCTTC
TRBV4-1	many	13	TRBD1	TRBJ2-7	CASSRPTGDEQYF	TGCGCCAGCAGCCGACCGACAGGGGACGAGCAGTACTTC
TRBV2	.	14	TRBD1	TRBJ2-7	CASRETGTSYEQYF	TGTGCCAGCAGGGAGACAGGGACCTCCTACGAGCAGTACTTC
TRBV10-1	many	14	.	TRBJ2-1	CASSASLAHNEQFF	TGCGCCAGCAGTGCGAGTTTAGCCCACAATGAGCAGTTCTTC
TRBV5-6	many	15	TRBD2	TRBJ2-5	CASSLLAGGRETQYF	TGTGCCAGCAGTCTTCTAGCGGGAGGGAGGGAGACCCAGTACTTC
TRBV24-1	many	15	TRBD1	TRBJ1-1	CATSRTGGPDTEAFF	TGTGCCACCTCTCGGACAGGGGGACCGGACACTGAAGCTTTCTTT
TRBV6-1	many	19	TRBD2	TRBJ2-2	CASRAGTSGRRRGTGELFF	TGTGCCAGCAGGGCCGGGACTAGCGGGAGACGGAGGGGCACCGGGGAGCTGTTTTTT
TRBV29-1	many	13	.	TRBJ1-6	CSVGASFNSPLHF	TGCAGCGTTGGGGCCAGCTTTAATTCACCCCTCCACTTT
TRBV18	many	14	.	TRBJ1-1	CASSPGNMNTEAFF	TGTGCCAGCTCACCAGGGAACATGAACACTGAAGCTTTCTTT
TRBV24-1	many	13	.	TRBJ2-1	CATSDLRANEQFF	TGTGCCACCAGTGATTTGCGGGCCAATGAGCAGTTCTTC
TRBV10-3	many	13	.	TRBJ2-7	CAISYKATYEQYF	TGTGCCATCAGTTATAAAGCGACCTACGAGCAGTACTTC
TRBV4-1	many	12	TRBD1	TRBJ1-2	CASSPRGHGYTF	TGCGCCAGCAGCCCGAGGGGGCATGGCTACACCTTC
TRBV5-6	.	12	.	TRBJ2-1	CASSLLDNEQFF	TGTGCCAGCAGTCTGCTGGACAATGAGCAGTTCTTC
TRBV3-1	.	16	TRBD1	TRBJ1-3	CASSPSRQGTGNTIYF	TGTGCCAGCAGCCCCTCCCGACAGGGGACTGGAAACACCATATATTTT
TRBV9	.	13	.	TRBJ2-2	CASNRGNTGELFF	TGTGCCAGCAACCGGGGGAACACCGGGGAGCTGTTTTTT
TRBV28	.	15	TRBD2	TRBJ2-7	CASTIPGTRGLEQYF	TGTGCCAGCACTATTCCCGGGACTAGGGGCCTCGAGCAGTACTTC
TRBV29-1	many	13	.	TRBJ2-7	CSVLGTWETEQYF	TGCAGCGTTCTAGGGACATGGGAGACAGAGCAGTACTTC
TRBV28	many	16	TRBD1	TRBJ2-7	CASSSTGTVPTYEQYF	TGTGCCAGCAGTTCCACTGGGACAGTCCCCACCTACGAGCAGTACTTC
TRBV7-2	many	15	TRBD2	TRBJ2-2	CASSYGLAGAGELFF	TGTGCCAGCAGCTACGGACTAGCGGGAGCCGGGGAGCTGTTTTTT
TRBV6-1	many	11	.	TRBJ2-2	CASSEARAPFF	TGTGCCAGCAGTGAAGCGCGAGCGCCGTTTTTT
TRBV6-5	many	14	.	TRBJ1-2	CASSYSPTEYGYTF	TGTGCCAGCAGTTACAGCCCCACAGAGTATGGCTACACCTTC
TRBV30	many	17	TRBD2	TRBJ2-3	CAWRARGLAGSEDTQYF	TGTGCCTGGAGGGCAAGGGGACTAGCGGGCTCGGAGGATACGCAGTATTTT
TRBV2	many	16	TRBD1	TRBJ1-5	CASSELGVQGDQPQHF	TGTGCCAGCAGTGAGTTAGGTGTACAGGGGGACCAGCCCCAGCATTTT